The entry that follows covers one T cell receptor (beta chain) sequence. Its specificity is not known. These data belong to a study of cytomegalovirus exposure and HLA in healthy donors. Study conclusions and caveats: TCR beta sequences reportedly predicted most subjects' HLA-A and HLA-B alleles accurately. Indistinguishable V segments, including TRBV6-2 and TRBV6-3, were excluded.

Use of 60 Vbeta and 13 Jbeta primers characterized the PCR. Repertoires were generated with immunoSEQ multiplex PCR, while TCRdb's copy carries only in-frame clones and drops some. In the table there are 100,000 to 120,000 clones, more than 70% of which are singletons. V lost 1 base and J lost 3, with 7 bases in between. CDR1 MNHEY and CDR2 SMNVEV come from the germline V gene (reference sequence). CDR3 length: 13 amino acids. The sequencing input was PBMCs. The rearrangement joins TRBV27 to TRBJ2-7, with D possibly TRBD2 on 5 matching bases. This sequence originates from a woman aged 55-69 years in good health and CMV-seropositive. The CDR3 DNA is TGTGCCAGCAGTTTATGGGAGCACTACGAGCAGTACTTC. It specifies CASSLWEHYEQYF.